The 30 T cell receptor beta chains below all came from one sample that was sequenced in a study of T cell responses to AZD1222 COVID-19 vaccine. Sequencing was performed with immunoSEQ multiplex PCR; in TCRdb, only in-frame clones are kept and a portion is missing. The sample has over 130,000 clones, 80% to 95% seen once. Sequenced material: peripheral blood, taken 28 days after the second AZD1222 dose. These receptors were taken from an adult who received the AZD1222 COVID-19 vaccine.

The rearrangement links TRBV10-3 to TRBJ1-1; 8 nucleotides match TRBD1. The CDR3 is made up of 11 amino acids. CDR1 is ENHRY, CDR2 SYGVKD, per germline. After removal of 6 bases from V and 8 bases from J, the junction contained 2 bases not matched to a gene. The CDR3: CAIRRQGEAFF. The DNA for the CDR3 is TGTGCCATCAGGCGACAGGGGGAAGCTTTCTTT.

This rearrangement joins TRBV27 to TRBJ2-2; no firm D call. The ends were cut back, 5 bases at V and 0 bases at J, with 10 bases in the middle. The CDR3 is 15 amino acids. From germline, CDR1 is MNHEY and CDR2 SMNVEV (reference sequence). Here the CDR3 DNA reads TGTGCCAGCAGTCCTGTAAACACGAACACCGGGGAGCTGTTTTTT. Amino acid sequence: CASSPVNTNTGELFF.

The CDR3 region is CASSQFMNTEAFF. CDR3 nucleotide sequence: TGCGCCAGCAGCCAGTTCATGAACACTGAAGCTTTCTTT. The V call is TRBV5-1, the J call TRBJ1-1; D is undetermined. CDR1 SGHRS and CDR2 YFSETQ come from the germline V gene. The CDR3 length is 13 residues. Trimming stripped 4 bases from V and 0 bases from J, with 7 bases between.

V is TRBV10-3 and J is TRBJ2-3; D might be TRBD2 (5 bases). Between the trimmed V and J ends, which lost 4 bases and 0 bases, there was a span of 11 bases. Germline-derived CDR1 and CDR2 are ENHRY and SYGVKD. The CDR3 spans 15 residues. This chain's CDR3 is CAISAAETSTDTQYF. The CDR3 nucleotides are TGTGCCATCAGTGCAGCGGAAACTAGCACAGATACGCAGTATTTT.

CDR3 sequence reads: CASSFAGVETQYF. DNA of the CDR3: TGTGCCAGCAGTTTTGCAGGGGTGGAGACCCAGTACTTC. V and J are TRBV12-3 or TRBV12-4 and TRBJ2-5, with D possibly matching TRBD1 (6 bases). CDR3 size: 13 residues. V was clipped by 3 bases and J by 5 bases, with 10 bases between them.

The V call is TRBV11-2, the J call TRBJ2-1; D is perhaps TRBD2 (6 bases). V shed 4 bases and J shed 14 bases, with 12 bases lying between them. CDR3 size: 11 residues. Germline V gives CDR1 SGHAT, CDR2 FQNNGV. The CDR3 region has the DNA TGTGCCAGCAGCTCCTCACTAGCTGAGTTCTTC. It is translated as CASSSSLAEFF.

The chain combines TRBV6-6 with TRBJ2-3, with TRBD1 identical over 10 bases. CDR1 and CDR2 (germline): MNHNY, SVGAGI (reference sequence). The CDR3 contains 16 residues. V shed 6 bases, J shed 2 bases, and the junction held 8 bases outside the gene matches. CDR3 loop: CASSDGQGGDTDTQYF. For the CDR3, the DNA is TGTGCCAGCAGCGATGGACAGGGGGGAGACACAGATACGCAGTATTTT.

The chain joins TRBV2 to TRBJ2-2; the D gene is possibly TRBD1 (6 bases). Germline-derived CDR1 and CDR2 are SNHLY and FYNNEI. V lost 6 bases and J lost 4, with 12 bases in between. The CDR3 spans 14 residues. In DNA, the CDR3 is TGTGCCAGCAGCCAGACAGGATCCACCGGGGAGCTGTTTTTT. This codes for CASSQTGSTGELFF.

The V call is TRBV28, the J call TRBJ1-1; D might be TRBD1 (5 bases). The length of the CDR3 is 17 residues. The V and J ends lost 2 bases and 0 bases respectively, with 16 bases between them. Germline V lookup: CDR1 MDHEN, CDR2 SYDVKM. The CDR3 nucleotides are TGTGCCAGCAGTTTAAGTTTTCGAGGGGACCTGAACACTGAAGCTTTCTTT. This encodes CASSLSFRGDLNTEAFF.

This rearrangement joins TRBV20-1 to TRBJ2-7; a possible D gene is TRBD2 (5 bases). V was trimmed by 3 bases and J by 7 bases, leaving 19 bases between them. There are 14 residues in the CDR3. CDR1 is DFQATT, CDR2 SNEGSKA, per germline (reference sequence). The CDR3 region is CSASRAGPSGEQYF. The CDR3 DNA reads TGCAGTGCTAGTAGGGCAGGCCCATCGGGAGAGCAGTACTTC.

The CDR3 loop reads CAIRETGGINYGYTF. The CDR3 DNA reads TGTGCCATCAGGGAGACAGGGGGCATCAACTATGGCTACACCTTC. The chain carries TRBV10-3 and TRBJ1-2; 10 bases align to TRBD1. This CDR3 comprises 15 residues. In germline, CDR1 is ENHRY, CDR2 SYGVKD. Unmatched junction bases numbered 6, after V lost 6 bases and J lost 2 bases.

V and J are TRBV28 and TRBJ1-2, with 7 bases matching TRBD1. The CDR3 is made up of 15 amino acids. The germline V gene has CDR1 MDHEN and CDR2 SYDVKM. The ends lost 2 bases at V and 1 base at J; junction bases unmatched: 4. The CDR3 nucleotides read TGTGCCAGCAGTTTAGGGCAGGGGGGTAACTATGGCTACACCTTC. It encodes CASSLGQGGNYGYTF.

This clone was counted a few times. This sequence joins TRBV4-1 and TRBJ1-4, with 10 bases fitting TRBD1. Germline lookup yields CDR1 MGHRA and CDR2 YSYEKL. The CDR3 sequence is 15 residues long. The ends lost 4 bases at V and 8 bases at J; junction bases unmatched: 7. The CDR3 nucleotides read TGCGCCAGCAGCCGAGGACAGGGGGTAGGCGAAAAACTGTTTTTT. This codes for CASSRGQGVGEKLFF.

The chain couples TRBV5-6 to TRBJ1-4; 8 nucleotides line up with TRBD1. This CDR3 has 15 amino acids. Germline CDR1 SGHDT, CDR2 YYEEEE. Unmatched junction bases numbered 9, after V lost 4 bases and J lost 7 bases. The CDR3 spells CASSQTAGGSEKLFF. CDR3 nucleotide sequence: TGTGCCAGCAGCCAAACGGCAGGGGGCTCTGAAAAACTGTTTTTT.

The chain uses TRBV7-2 and TRBJ2-4, with a weak D call TRBD1 (5 bases). CDR1 and CDR2 (germline): SGHTA, FQGNSA. The CDR3 covers 13 residues. The V gene lost 7 bases and the J gene lost 6 bases, with 13 bases spanning the gap. CDR3 protein: CASTPDSGNIQYF. As DNA, the CDR3 is TGTGCCAGCACCCCCGACAGTGGAAACATTCAGTACTTC.

The chain employs TRBV27 and TRBJ1-4, with D uncertain. In germline, CDR1 is MNHEY, CDR2 SMNVEV (reference sequence). The CDR3 covers 17 residues. Deletions cut 5 bases from V and 0 bases from J, with 16 bases between. The CDR3 loop reads CASSPGRSPPTNEKLFF. CDR3 DNA sequence: TGTGCCAGCAGTCCCGGACGGAGCCCTCCAACTAATGAAAAACTGTTTTTT. Complete variable domain (other parts from reference TRBV27 and TRBJ1-4): EAQVTQNPRYLITVTGKKLTVTCSQNMNHEYMSWYRQDPGLGLRQIYYSMNVEVTDKGDVPEGYKVSRKEKRNFPLILESPSPNQTSLYFCASSPGRSPPTNEKLFFGSGTQLSVL.

The CDR3 DNA sequence: TGTGCCAGCAGCTTAGCGCTGGGGGGCGGCTACGAGCAGTACTTC. This codes for CASSLALGGGYEQYF. The J gene is TRBJ2-7, the V gene TRBV7-2; D tentatively fits TRBD1 or TRBD2 (6 bases each). V lost 0 bases, J lost 3 bases, and 12 bases lay in between. This CDR3 is built from 15 residues. The V gene's germline CDR1 is SGHTA and CDR2 FQGNSA.

V is TRBV7-9 and J is TRBJ2-7; maybe TRBD1 (6 bases). Between the trimmed V and J ends, which lost 3 bases and 0 bases, there was a span of 12 bases. CDR3 length: 15 amino acids. Germline CDR1 and CDR2: SEHNR and FQNEAQ (reference sequence). In DNA, the CDR3 is TGTGCCAGCAGCTTCCCTCGACAGGCCTCCTACGAGCAGTACTTC. Its translation: CASSFPRQASYEQYF. The full variable domain, rest sourced from reference TRBV7-9 and TRBJ2-7, is DTGVSQNPRHKITKRGQNVTFRCDPISEHNRLYWYRQTLGQGPEFLTYFQNEAQLEKSRLLSDRFSAERPKGSFSTLEIQRTEQGDSAMYLCASSFPRQASYEQYFGPGTRLTVT.

V is TRBV19 and J is TRBJ2-1, with D perhaps given as TRBD1 or TRBD2 (5 bases each). Trimming took off 2 bases at V and 12 bases at J, with 8 bases between the two ends. CDR1 and CDR2 from the germline V gene are LNHDA and SQIVND (reference sequence). The CDR3 is 11 residues long. The CDR3 DNA sequence: TGTGCCAGTAGTATATCGGGACGGCAGTTCTTC. Protein sequence: CASSISGRQFF.

This clone came up a few times. The chain joins TRBV7-2 to TRBJ2-5, with D maybe TRBD2 (6 bases). Trimming stripped 5 bases from V and 5 bases from J, with 15 bases between. The CDR3 runs to 14 residues. The germline CDR1 and CDR2 sequences are SGHTA and FQGNSA. The CDR3 bases are TGTGCCAGCAGCCCCACCGGGGGTCCCGAGACCCAGTACTTC. It is translated as CASSPTGGPETQYF.

The chain couples TRBV9 to TRBJ2-5; a possible D gene is TRBD1 (6 bases). V gave up 4 bases and J gave up 2 bases, with 9 bases separating them. The CDR3 runs 13 residues. CDR1 SGDLS and CDR2 YYNGEE come from the germline V gene. This CDR3 is CASSRDRQETQYF. CDR3 in DNA: TGTGCCAGCAGCCGAGACAGGCAAGAGACCCAGTACTTC.

The chain couples TRBV6-4 to TRBJ2-2, with D possibly matching TRBD2 (6 bases). This CDR3 comprises 14 residues. V was shortened by 3 bases and J by 8 bases, with 13 bases between the two germline ends. Germline CDR1 reads MRHNA; CDR2 reads SNTAGT. The CDR3 sequence is CASSEGGNGGELFF. The DNA for the CDR3 is TGTGCCAGCAGTGAAGGCGGGAATGGAGGGGAGCTGTTTTTT.

This chain joins TRBV30 and TRBJ1-2, with no clear D. The CDR3 totals 12 residues. Germline loops: CDR1 GTSNPN, CDR2 SVGIG (reference sequence). V shed 0 bases and J shed 6 bases, with 8 bases lying between them. This chain's CDR3 is CAWSVRQDGYTF. The DNA for the CDR3 is TGTGCCTGGAGTGTACGGCAGGATGGCTACACCTTC.

The chain carries TRBV6-2 or TRBV6-3 and TRBJ2-7; D ambiguous. Germline V gene lookup returns CDR1 MNHEY and CDR2 SVGEGT. The germline V and J ends were trimmed by 2 bases and 2 bases, with 10 bases remaining between them. The CDR3 is made up of 14 amino acids. The CDR3 spells CASSYAENTYEQYF. In nucleotides, the CDR3 is TGTGCCAGCAGTTACGCTGAAAATACCTACGAGCAGTACTTC.

V and J are TRBV28 and TRBJ1-5, with D maybe TRBD1 (5 bases). Germline assignment: CDR1 MDHEN and CDR2 SYDVKM. The CDR3 runs to 14 residues. Trimming took 10 bases from V and 4 from J, leaving 17 bases between them. The CDR3 DNA reads TGTGCCACCACAGGAGGGAGTTGGAATCAGCCCCAGCATTTT. Its translation is CATTGGSWNQPQHF.

J is TRBJ1-2 and V is TRBV13; 8 positions match TRBD1. The CDR3 spans 14 residues. Per germline, CDR1 PRHDT and CDR2 FYEKMQ (reference sequence). With V trimmed by 4 bases and J by 4 bases, 5 bases remained unmatched. The CDR3 protein is CASSSTGDGYGYTF. Written as DNA, the CDR3 is TGTGCCAGCAGCTCGACAGGGGACGGCTATGGCTACACCTTC.

The chain has TRBV9 and TRBJ2-1; 11 bases align to TRBD2. Trimming at V came to 3 bases and at J to 8 bases, leaving 7 bases not matched to a gene. The CDR3 is 15 residues long. Looked up from germline, CDR1 is SGDLS and CDR2 is YYNGEE. In DNA form, the CDR3 reads TGTGCCAGCAGCGAGGGACTAGCGGAGCCCTATGAGCAGTTCTTC. The encoded protein is CASSEGLAEPYEQFF.

The chain carries TRBV19 and TRBJ1-2, with 7 bases identical to TRBD1. Losses at the gene ends were 7 bases for V and 4 bases for J; bases not matched to a gene: 6. CDR1 is LNHDA and CDR2 is SQIVND in the germline V gene (reference sequence). The CDR3 is 13 residues long. CDR3 amino acids: CASTLDRAYGYTF. The CDR3 DNA follows: TGTGCCAGTACCTTAGACAGGGCCTATGGCTACACCTTC.

This clone showed up just once. This rearrangement joins TRBV5-1 to TRBJ1-4; D unclear. Trimming took off 0 bases at V and 5 bases at J, with 8 bases between the two ends. The CDR3 sequence is 14 residues long. CDR1 is SGHRS and CDR2 is YFSETQ in the germline V gene. CDR3 sequence: CASSLGPENEKLFF. CDR3 DNA: TGCGCCAGCAGCTTGGGACCAGAGAATGAAAAACTGTTTTTT.

The chain recombines TRBV3-1 (or the pseudogene TRBV3-2) with TRBJ2-1; unclear D gene. CDR3 length equals 14 residues. V was shortened by 6 bases and J by 0 bases, with 9 bases between the two germline ends. Looked up from germline, CDR1 is LGHDT and CDR2 is YNNKEL (reference sequence). The CDR3 here is CASRARRSYNEQFF. DNA of the CDR3: TGTGCCAGCAGAGCTAGACGCTCCTACAATGAGCAGTTCTTC.